The 18 T cell receptor beta chains in this list originate from one sample, sequenced in a study of response to subunit inactivated influenza vaccine. One entry per CDR3 protein, called by TCRdb with MiXCR from the RT-PCR reads. The sample lists about 540,000 distinct CDR3 sequences; around a quarter were seen once. Another study also made use of these data, one on T cells expressing NK-cell markers. That study adds: The authors generated TCR beta cDNA through 5'RACE template switching with UMIs.

The specimen was CD4+ T cells sorted from PBMCs, collected approximately 12 days after vaccination. The receptors were gathered from a man aged 50 to 60 who received an inactivated influenza vaccine.

This clonotype turned up a few times. The V call is TRBV7-3, the J call TRBJ2-4, with TRBD1 as a possible D gene (5 bases). CDR3 length equals 13 residues. Germline V gene lookup returns CDR1 SGHTA and CDR2 FQGTGA. The V and J ends lost 5 bases and 2 bases respectively, with 7 bases between them. As DNA, the CDR3 is TGTGCCAGCAGCCAGGGTCCCAAAAACATTCAGTACTTC. This translates into CASSQGPKNIQYF. Filled out from reference TRBV7-3 and TRBJ2-4, the complete variable domain reads GAGVSQTPSNKVTEKGKYVELRCDPISGHTALYWYRQSLGQGPEFLIYFQGTGAADDSGLPNDRFFAVRPEGSVSTLKIQRTERGDSAVYLCASSQGPKNIQYFGAGTRLSVL.

The rearrangement links TRBV7-8 to TRBJ2-1, with 10 nucleotides matching TRBD2. The J segment lost 8 bases and the V segment lost 2 bases, leaving 9 bases of the junction unmatched. Germline lookup yields CDR1 SGHVS and CDR2 FQNEAQ. This CDR3 contains 16 residues. CDR3 loop: CASSLFPTSGVDEQFF. DNA of the CDR3: TGTGCCAGCAGCTTATTTCCAACTAGCGGGGTGGATGAGCAGTTCTTC.

This clonotype was recorded a few times. The chain links TRBV12-3 or TRBV12-4 to TRBJ1-6, with no clear D. CDR3 size: 16 residues. The ends were cut back, 6 bases at V and 0 bases at J, with 12 bases in the middle. This CDR3 reads CASSPSPPSYNSPLHF. The CDR3 coding sequence is TGTGCCAGCAGCCCGTCTCCTCCCTCCTATAATTCACCCCTCCACTTT.

A few counts support this clonotype. This chain links TRBV3-1 with TRBJ1-3; possibly TRBD1 for D (5 bases). CDR3 length: 16 amino acids. V was clipped by 4 bases and J by 2 bases, with 15 bases between them. CDR1 is LGHDT, CDR2 YNNKEL, per germline (reference sequence). CDR3 sequence reads: CASSLVGEKTGNTIYF. In DNA, the CDR3 is TGTGCCAGCAGCCTAGTAGGGGAGAAGACTGGAAACACCATATATTTT.

The genes are TRBV18 and TRBJ2-7, with D perhaps given as TRBD1 or TRBD2 (5 bases each). Germline loops: CDR1 KGHSH, CDR2 LQKENI. V was cut by 3 bases and J by 1 base, with 13 bases left in between. The CDR3 extends over 15 amino acids. CDR3 in DNA: TGTGCCAGCTCACCCCGGTCGGGGCGTTCCTACGAGCAGTACTTC. Residues: CASSPRSGRSYEQYF.

CDR3 nucleotides: TGCGCCAGCAGCTTGGAAGGTGGACAGTCTAACTATGGCTACACCTTC. Translating it yields CASSLEGGQSNYGYTF. The chain employs TRBV5-1 and TRBJ1-2, with D possibly matching TRBD1 (6 bases). This CDR3 region has 16 residues. V gave up 0 bases and J gave up 0 bases, with 12 bases separating them. Germline CDR1 reads SGHRS; CDR2 reads YFSETQ.

There are a few counts of this clonotype. The CDR3 bases are TGTGCCAGCAGTCAGGAGGCGTACACTGAAGCTTTCTTT. Amino acid sequence: CASSQEAYTEAFF. This rearrangement joins TRBV12-3 or TRBV12-4 to TRBJ1-1; D gene uncertain. V was shortened by 5 bases and J by 3 bases, with 10 bases between the two germline ends. The CDR3 runs 13 residues.

V gene TRBV10-3 combines with J gene TRBJ2-5; 8 bases agree with TRBD2. Germline assignment: CDR1 ENHRY and CDR2 SYGVKD. CDR3 size: 16 residues. The trim removed 3 bases at V and 5 bases at J, leaving 11 bases unmatched. The CDR3 coding sequence is TGTGCCATCAGTGATCGAGCAGCGGGAGAAGGGGAGACCCAGTACTTC. It is translated as CAISDRAAGEGETQYF.

This clonotype was observed a handful of times. The J gene is TRBJ2-2, the V gene TRBV29-1; 9 nucleotides align to TRBD2. Germline V gene lookup returns CDR1 SQVTM and CDR2 ANQGSEA. The junction had 3 bases not matched to a gene; V was cut back by 5 bases and J by 5 bases. This CDR3 region has 13 residues. The CDR3 reads CSVSGRLTGELFF. The CDR3 DNA is TGCAGCGTTAGCGGGAGGTTAACCGGGGAGCTGTTTTTT.

The J gene is TRBJ1-1, the V gene TRBV6-7; 8 positions match TRBD1. TRBV6-7 qualifies as an ORF whose function is uncertain. The CDR3 length is 14 residues. J lost 2 bases, V lost 2 bases, and 1 base had no gene match. CDR3 protein: CASSYGTGNTEAFF. The DNA for the CDR3 is TGTGCCAGCAGTTACGGGACAGGTAACACTGAAGCTTTCTTT.

The chain has TRBV25-1 and TRBJ2-1; 14 bases align to TRBD2. The CDR3 sequence is 15 residues long. Trimming at V came to 3 bases and at J to 6 bases, leaving 1 base not matched to a gene. Germline V gene lookup returns CDR1 MGHDK and CDR2 SYGVNS. The CDR3 spells CASSDGLAGGNEQFF. Written as DNA, the CDR3 is TGTGCCAGCAGTGACGGACTAGCGGGAGGCAATGAGCAGTTCTTC.

This rearrangement joins TRBV20-1 to TRBJ1-4; perhaps TRBD1 as D (5 bases). CDR3 length: 13 residues. The V gene's germline CDR1 is DFQATT and CDR2 SNEGSKA (reference sequence). V was pared by 1 base and J by 7 bases, with 10 bases between. In nucleotides, the CDR3 is TGCAGTGCTAGAGTTGTGGGGCGTGAAAAACTGTTTTTT. Translated: CSARVVGREKLFF.

The chain links TRBV11-2 to TRBJ2-5, with TRBD2 matching 7 bases. This CDR3 region has 15 residues. J lost 1 base, V lost 1 base, and 3 bases had no gene match. Germline V gene sequence: CDR1 SGHAT, CDR2 FQNNGV. The CDR3 DNA is TGTGCCAGCAGCTTAGTTGCTAGCGGCCAAGAGACCCAGTACTTC. Its translation: CASSLVASGQETQYF.

This clonotype has just a few counts. The junction departs from the called germline gene at one end, perhaps through a read error. Here the CDR3 reads CASGLEGWGEQYF. The CDR3 DNA is TGTGCCAGCGGCTTGGAGGGGTGGGGCGAGCAGTACTTC. J is TRBJ2-7 and V is TRBV5-5, with a weak D call TRBD2 (6 bases). CDR1 and CDR2 from the germline V gene are SGHKS and YYEKEE (reference sequence). CDR3 length equals 13 residues.

The sample holds many counts of this clonotype. The chain joins TRBV15 to TRBJ2-3; perhaps TRBD2 as D (5 bases). The germline V gene encodes CDR1 LNHNV and CDR2 YYDKDF (reference sequence). CDR3 size: 17 residues. The V end lost 4 bases, the J end lost 4 bases, and 21 bases lay between the germline ends. The DNA of the CDR3 is TGTGCCACCAGCAAAAAATACGGACTGGGCACTTCAGATACGCAGTATTTT. This encodes CATSKKYGLGTSDTQYF.

This clonotype was observed a few times. The chain joins TRBV12-3 or TRBV12-4 to TRBJ1-2; 7 bases agree with TRBD1. V was pared by 3 bases and J by 8 bases, with 9 bases of the junction left unmatched. The CDR3 totals 14 residues. The CDR3 sequence is CASSLRQGRGGYTF. DNA of the CDR3: TGTGCCAGCAGTTTGAGACAGGGAAGAGGGGGCTACACCTTC.

V gene TRBV20-1 combines with J gene TRBJ2-7, with TRBD1 identical over 9 bases. V lost 3 bases, J lost 5 bases, and 5 bases stayed unmatched. CDR1 DFQATT and CDR2 SNEGSKA come from the germline V gene (reference sequence). The CDR3 is 13 residues long. The CDR3 reads CSASGTGIDEQYF. CDR3 nucleotides: TGCAGTGCTAGTGGGACAGGGATAGACGAGCAGTACTTC.

This clonotype was seen at least ten times. The genes are TRBV20-1 and TRBJ1-5; 10 nucleotides agree with TRBD1. The CDR3 spans 13 residues. CDR1 DFQATT and CDR2 SNEGSKA come from the germline V gene (reference sequence). V gave up 6 bases and J gave up 6 bases; unmatched junction bases: 5. This CDR3 reads CSAAGTGVQPQHF. CDR3 nucleotide sequence: TGCAGTGCAGCCGGGACAGGGGTTCAGCCCCAGCATTTT.